A selection of T cell receptor beta chains follows, all from one sample in a study of early T cells in non-severe SARS-CoV-2 infection. TCRdb reanalysed the 5' RACE reads using MiXCR and keeps one entry per CDR3 protein. The sample consists of roughly 81,000 distinct CDR3 sequences, over 10% of them appearing once. Sequencing input: whole blood. All receptors derive from an adult who was a healthcare worker with PCR-confirmed SARS-CoV-2 infection or an uninfected control (not recorded which). Both conserved end residues are part of each CDR3. D genes are given only for firm matches. The size of a clone is reported for some rows only, either as once, few or many, or as a class for expanded clones.

J gene: TRBJ2-1
V gene: TRBV13
clone size: few
D gene: TRBD2
CDR3 DNA: TGTGCCAGCAGCTTCAGCGGGGTGCCCTCCTACAATGAGCAGTTCTTC
CDR3 protein: CASSFSGVPSYNEQFF

J gene: TRBJ2-7
V gene: TRBV7-2
clone size: few
D gene: TRBD2
CDR3 DNA: TGTGCCAGCAGCTTGGCTAGCGGACCCTACGAGCAGTACTTC
CDR3 protein: CASSLASGPYEQYF

J gene: TRBJ1-2
V gene: TRBV5-4
clone size: few
D gene: TRBD1
CDR3 DNA: TGTGCCAGCAGCTCAGCAGGGGGCTATGGCTACACCTTC
CDR3 protein: CASSSAGGYGYTF

J gene: TRBJ2-7
V gene: TRBV19
clone size: NA
D gene: NA
CDR3 DNA: TGTGCCAGTAGCACCGATCAGGGAGGCGAGCAGTACTTC
CDR3 protein: CASSTDQGGEQYF

J gene: TRBJ2-7
V gene: TRBV20-1
clone size: many
D gene: NA
CDR3 DNA: TGCAGTGCCACTAACCCGGCCGGGTCCGCCTACGAGCAGTACTTC
CDR3 protein: CSATNPAGSAYEQYF

J gene: TRBJ1-1
V gene: TRBV7-9
clone size: few
D gene: NA
CDR3 DNA: TGTGCCAGCAGCTTAGGTTCGGGACTGCGTGAAAACACTGAAGCTTTCTTT
CDR3 protein: CASSLGSGLRENTEAFF

J gene: TRBJ1-1
V gene: TRBV5-6
clone size: NA
D gene: NA
CDR3 DNA: TGTGCCAGCAGCTTTGGACTCGACCGGACTGAAGCTTTCTTT
CDR3 protein: CASSFGLDRTEAFF

J gene: TRBJ2-1
V gene: TRBV7-3
clone size: many
D gene: TRBD2
CDR3 DNA: TGTGCCAGCAGCCCCAACAGGGATAGCGGGGGGAACTCCTACAATGAGCAGTTCTTC
CDR3 protein: CASSPNRDSGGNSYNEQFF

J gene: TRBJ1-1
V gene: TRBV10-3
clone size: NA
D gene: NA
CDR3 DNA: TGTGCCATCAGTGAACAGGGTTGGCCTGAAGCTTTCTTT
CDR3 protein: CAISEQGWPEAFF

J gene: TRBJ1-5
V gene: TRBV2
clone size: few
D gene: NA
CDR3 DNA: TGTGCCAGCAGGGACACCCTGAGCAGCAATCAGCCCCAGCATTTT
CDR3 protein: CASRDTLSSNQPQHF

J gene: TRBJ1-2
V gene: TRBV28
clone size: many
D gene: NA
CDR3 DNA: TGTGCCAGCAGGCAGGGGCCCGGCCGGAACTATGGCTACACCTTC
CDR3 protein: CASRQGPGRNYGYTF

J gene: TRBJ1-6
V gene: TRBV27
clone size: few
D gene: TRBD1
CDR3 DNA: TGTGCCAGCAGTTGGACAGGCGAGAATTCACCCCTCCACTTT
CDR3 protein: CASSWTGENSPLHF

J gene: TRBJ1-4
V gene: TRBV7-9
clone size: many
D gene: NA
CDR3 DNA: TGTGCCAGCAGCTTACTGGGGGTGGAAAAACTGTTTTTT
CDR3 protein: CASSLLGVEKLFF

J gene: TRBJ2-7
V gene: TRBV29-1
clone size: NA
D gene: NA
CDR3 DNA: TGCAGCGTGGGACCCTACGCCAACGAGCAGTACTTC
CDR3 protein: CSVGPYANEQYF

J gene: TRBJ2-2
V gene: TRBV29-1
clone size: many
D gene: NA
CDR3 DNA: TGCAGCGTTTTCCAGGGCTCCGGGGAGCTGTTTTTT
CDR3 protein: CSVFQGSGELFF

J gene: TRBJ2-3
V gene: TRBV7-9
clone size: few
D gene: NA
CDR3 DNA: TGTGCCAGCAGTCCCGACCAAAAAGGGCACACAGATACGCAGTATTTT
CDR3 protein: CASSPDQKGHTDTQYF

J gene: TRBJ2-2
V gene: TRBV10-3
clone size: NA
D gene: NA
CDR3 DNA: TGTGCCATCAGTGAGTCGGTTAGGAACACCGGGGAGCTGTTTTTT
CDR3 protein: CAISESVRNTGELFF

J gene: TRBJ2-3
V gene: TRBV5-6
clone size: many
D gene: NA
CDR3 DNA: TGTGCCAGCAGCCCGATATGGACAGAAGATACGCAGTATTTT
CDR3 protein: CASSPIWTEDTQYF

J gene: TRBJ2-5
V gene: TRBV29-1
clone size: many
D gene: TRBD1
CDR3 DNA: TGCAGCGGTGACAGGGGGCGAGGAGAGACCCAGTACTTC
CDR3 protein: CSGDRGRGETQYF

J gene: TRBJ2-1
V gene: TRBV11-3
clone size: NA
D gene: NA
CDR3 DNA: TGTGCCAGCATGGCAGGAGAATACAATGAGCAGTTCTTC
CDR3 protein: CASMAGEYNEQFF

J gene: TRBJ2-3
V gene: TRBV24-1
clone size: NA
D gene: TRBD1
CDR3 DNA: TGTGCCACCAGTGACCCCGGGACAGATACGGGTACGCAGTATTTT
CDR3 protein: CATSDPGTDTGTQYF

J gene: TRBJ2-1
V gene: TRBV10-2
clone size: many
D gene: TRBD2
CDR3 DNA: TGCGCCAGCAGAGTTAGCGGGGGGGGAAATGAGCAGTTCTTC
CDR3 protein: CASRVSGGGNEQFF

J gene: TRBJ2-5
V gene: TRBV5-5
clone size: many
D gene: TRBD2
CDR3 DNA: TGTGCCAGCAGCTTCGGCGGGGGGGCAGGGAAAGAGACCCAGTACTTC
CDR3 protein: CASSFGGGAGKETQYF

J gene: TRBJ2-5
V gene: TRBV7-9
clone size: many
D gene: TRBD1
CDR3 DNA: TGTGCCAGCAGCTATCTTGGAAAAAGACAGGGGCAAGAGACCCAGTACTTC
CDR3 protein: CASSYLGKRQGQETQYF

J gene: TRBJ2-2
V gene: TRBV29-1
clone size: NA
D gene: TRBD2
CDR3 DNA: TGCAGCGCCGTGACTAGCATCTCCACCGGGGAGCTGTTTTTT
CDR3 protein: CSAVTSISTGELFF

J gene: TRBJ2-7
V gene: TRBV20-1
clone size: many
D gene: TRBD2
CDR3 DNA: TGCAGTGCTAGAGATTTCGGGCCTAGCGGGCATGCCTACGAGCAGTACTTC
CDR3 protein: CSARDFGPSGHAYEQYF

J gene: TRBJ2-3
V gene: TRBV28
clone size: few
D gene: NA
CDR3 DNA: TGTGCCAGCAGTTCCCTCACAGATACGCAGTATTTT
CDR3 protein: CASSSLTDTQYF

J gene: TRBJ2-7
V gene: TRBV6-2/TRBV6-3
clone size: NA
D gene: TRBD2
CDR3 DNA: TGTGCCAGCAGTTGGACTAGCGGGAGAGGGTACGAGCAGTACTTC
CDR3 protein: CASSWTSGRGYEQYF

J gene: TRBJ2-7
V gene: TRBV7-9
clone size: many
D gene: NA
CDR3 DNA: TGTGCCAGCAGCTTAGATGGGGGCTACTACGAGCAGTACTTC
CDR3 protein: CASSLDGGYYEQYF

J gene: TRBJ2-3
V gene: TRBV29-1
clone size: few
D gene: NA
CDR3 DNA: TGCAGCGCCCCCCCCGCAGGGAAGGGCACAGATACGCAGTATTTT
CDR3 protein: CSAPPAGKGTDTQYF

J gene: TRBJ2-3
V gene: TRBV7-9
clone size: NA
D gene: NA
CDR3 DNA: TGTGCCAGCAGCTTTGAAGATACGCAGTATTTT
CDR3 protein: CASSFEDTQYF

J gene: TRBJ2-3
V gene: TRBV11-2
clone size: NA
D gene: TRBD2
CDR3 DNA: TGTGCCAGCAGTCCTCGTGGACTAGCGGGGGACACAGATACGCAGTATTTT
CDR3 protein: CASSPRGLAGDTDTQYF

J gene: TRBJ2-1
V gene: TRBV9
clone size: NA
D gene: TRBD2
CDR3 DNA: TGTGCCAGCAGCGTTACCGGGACTAGCGGATACAATGAGCAGTTCTTC
CDR3 protein: CASSVTGTSGYNEQFF

J gene: TRBJ1-2
V gene: TRBV5-1
clone size: few
D gene: TRBD1
CDR3 DNA: TGCGCCAGCAGCGGGGACAGTTATGGCTACACCTTC
CDR3 protein: CASSGDSYGYTF

J gene: TRBJ1-1
V gene: TRBV7-8
clone size: many
D gene: NA
CDR3 DNA: TGTGCCAGCAGCCTACTCCGAGGGGGATGGGGTGGCACTGAAGCTTTCTTT
CDR3 protein: CASSLLRGGWGGTEAFF